A selection of T cell receptor beta chains follows, all from one sample in a study of T cells in Graves' hyperthyroidism and ophthalmopathy. Each CDR3 protein gets one entry after TCRdb re-called the multiplex PCR reads with MiXCR. The table has 500,000 to 750,000 distinct CDR3 sequences, 11% to 15% seen once. Sample: blood. The receptors shown here come from a young woman with Graves' ophthalmopathy. Each CDR3 is given with its conserved first and last residue. D genes are given only for firm matches. Size values are once, few and many counts, or a class for expanded clones, and some rows have none.

NA	TRBJ2-6	TRBV20-1	NA	CSARVARFLLSGANVLTF	TGCAGTGCTAGAGTAGCACGCTTCCTCCTCTCTGGGGCCAACGTCCTGACTTTC
NA	TRBJ2-7	TRBV5-5	TRBD1	CASSARQGDSYEQYF	TGTGCCAGCAGCGCGCGACAGGGGGATTCTTACGAGCAGTACTTC
many	TRBJ1-2	TRBV28	TRBD1	CASSLDTGTGSGYTF	TGTGCCAGCAGTCTTGACACCGGGACAGGGTCTGGCTACACCTTC
many	TRBJ2-7	TRBV4-2	TRBD2	CASSQVYGRAGEAYEQYF	TGTGCCAGCAGCCAAGTTTATGGTAGAGCGGGAGAGGCTTACGAGCAGTACTTC
NA	TRBJ1-2	TRBV19	TRBD1	CASSIEGQGTYGYTF	TGTGCCAGTAGTATTGAGGGACAGGGCACCTATGGCTACACCTTC
NA	TRBJ2-3	TRBV5-1	NA	CASSLGQRFTDTQYF	TGCGCCAGCAGCTTGGGACAGAGATTCACAGATACGCAGTATTTT
NA	TRBJ1-2	TRBV19	NA	CASSLPRSIRRMNGYTF	TGTGCCAGTAGTCTCCCCAGGTCCATACGGAGAATGAATGGCTACACCTTC
many	TRBJ2-7	TRBV11-3	NA	CASSLPTGRHYEQYF	TGTGCCAGCAGCTTACCGACGGGACGGCACTACGAGCAGTACTTC
NA	TRBJ2-7	TRBV19	NA	CASSMDRLSSEQYF	TGTGCCAGTAGTATGGATCGATTATCGTCCGAGCAGTACTTC
NA	TRBJ2-7	TRBV6-2/TRBV6-3	NA	CASSPYTSLREQYF	TGTGCCAGCAGCCCTTATACTTCATTGAGAGAGCAGTACTTC
NA	TRBJ2-2	TRBV6-4	NA	CASSQLGLSLVRNTGELFF	TGTGCCAGCAGTCAACTCGGACTATCTCTGGTTAGGAACACCGGGGAGCTGTTTTTT
many	TRBJ2-5	TRBV11-3	TRBD2	CASSLAQTGTTTQETQYF	TGTGCCAGCAGCTTAGCTCAAACCGGGACTACCACACAAGAGACCCAGTACTTC
many	TRBJ2-7	TRBV13	TRBD1	CASSSRGDRGPYEQYF	TGTGCCAGCAGCTCCCGCGGGGACAGGGGGCCCTACGAGCAGTACTTC
NA	TRBJ1-6	TRBV20-1	NA	CSARDRRVHLLSPLHF	TGCAGTGCTAGAGATCGTAGGGTCCACCTTCTTTCACCCCTCCACTTT
NA	TRBJ2-3	TRBV25-1	NA	CASSEYGRETDTQYF	TGTGCCAGCAGTGAATATGGCAGGGAGACAGATACGCAGTATTTT
few	TRBJ1-6	TRBV7-9	TRBD1	CASSLPWTGNSPLHF	TGTGCCAGCAGCCTCCCGTGGACAGGGAATTCACCCCTCCACTTT
NA	TRBJ2-7	TRBV6-2/TRBV6-3	NA	CASTESSKTYEQYF	TGTGCCAGCACCGAGAGCAGTAAGACCTACGAGCAGTACTTC
many	TRBJ2-1	TRBV28	NA	CASSQRSGRGPNEQFF	TGTGCCAGCAGTCAAAGGTCCGGGCGGGGACCCAATGAGCAGTTCTTC
few	TRBJ2-7	TRBV20-1	NA	CSASGLAGAEQYF	TGCAGTGCTAGCGGGTTGGCTGGGGCCGAGCAGTACTTC
many	TRBJ2-3	TRBV29-1	NA	CSVGSGDGTDTQYF	TGCAGCGTTGGGTCCGGGGATGGCACAGATACGCAGTATTTT
NA	TRBJ1-2	TRBV7-9	NA	CASSFSQGRLHGYTF	TGTGCCAGCAGCTTTTCGCAGGGAAGGCTTCACGGCTACACCTTC
NA	TRBJ1-2	TRBV18	NA	CASSPGRSNYGYTF	TGTGCCAGCTCACCCGGCAGGTCTAACTATGGCTACACCTTC
few	TRBJ2-7	TRBV15	TRBD1	CATSRSPGTGRIYEQYF	TGTGCCACCAGCAGAAGCCCTGGGACAGGCCGCATCTACGAGCAGTACTTC
once	TRBJ1-1	TRBV28	TRBD1	CASSRDRGFWEAFF	TGTGCCAGCAGCCGAGACAGGGGCTTCTGGGAAGCTTTCTTT
few	TRBJ1-2	TRBV12-3/TRBV12-4	NA	CASSLEGPGFNYGYTF	TGTGCCAGCAGTTTAGAGGGTCCGGGTTTTAACTATGGCTACACCTTC
many	TRBJ1-1	TRBV5-1	NA	CASSPGPVYTEAFF	TGCGCCAGCAGCCCCGGGCCGGTGTATACTGAAGCTTTCTTT
NA	TRBJ1-1	TRBV20-1	NA	CSARDPPRGRGTEAFF	TGCAGTGCTAGAGACCCCCCTCGGGGGCGCGGAACTGAAGCTTTCTTT
many	TRBJ2-5	TRBV7-9	NA	CASSPFVGSLYF	TGTGCCAGCAGCCCCTTCGTTGGGAGTTTGTACTTC
NA	TRBJ2-3	TRBV14	TRBD1	CASSQGGTGKSSIPSTDTQYF	TGTGCCAGCAGCCAAGGGGGGACAGGAAAATCTAGCATCCCCAGCACAGATACGCAGTATTTT
many	TRBJ2-5	TRBV6-1	TRBD2	CASSTSGITQETQYF	TGTGCCAGCAGCACTAGCGGAATTACCCAAGAGACCCAGTACTTC
many	TRBJ2-7	TRBV2	TRBD1	CASKVGTGGLYEQYF	TGTGCCAGCAAAGTCGGCACAGGGGGCCTTTACGAGCAGTACTTC
many	TRBJ2-3	TRBV11-3	TRBD2	CASSQSGGYTDTQYF	TGTGCCAGCAGTCAGTCGGGAGGGTACACAGATACGCAGTATTTT
many	TRBJ1-1	TRBV20-1	NA	CSASEQAFLNTEAFF	TGCAGTGCTAGTGAACAGGCCTTCTTGAACACTGAAGCTTTCTTT
NA	TRBJ1-1	TRBV19	NA	CASSPPVKAFF	TGTGCCAGTAGCCCACCCGTTAAAGCTTTCTTT
many	TRBJ2-5	TRBV28	TRBD2	CASIMAGGLQETQYF	TGTGCCAGCATTATGGCGGGAGGCCTCCAAGAGACCCAGTACTTC
few	TRBJ2-5	TRBV20-1	TRBD2	CSASSGSGEETQYF	TGCAGTGCGAGTAGCGGGAGTGGGGAAGAGACCCAGTACTTC
many	TRBJ2-7	TRBV28	NA	CASSLAGPISYEQYF	TGTGCCAGCAGTTTAGCGGGACCGATCTCCTACGAGCAGTACTTC
NA	TRBJ2-7	TRBV6-1	TRBD2	CASSEELGASGSLEQYF	TGTGCCAGCAGTGAAGAGTTAGGGGCTAGCGGGAGTCTTGAGCAGTACTTC
few	TRBJ2-5	TRBV19	TRBD1	CASSEGQGIETQYF	TGTGCCAGTAGTGAAGGACAGGGAATCGAGACCCAGTACTTC
many	TRBJ2-1	TRBV27	NA	CASTYDGYNEQFF	TGTGCCAGCACCTACGACGGATACAATGAGCAGTTCTTC
few	TRBJ1-2	TRBV6-5	NA	CASSYNGPYGYTF	TGTGCCAGCAGTTACAATGGGCCGTATGGCTACACCTTC
many	TRBJ1-4	TRBV2	NA	CASTQDEVNEKLFF	TGTGCCAGCACCCAAGACGAGGTCAATGAAAAACTGTTTTTT
many	TRBJ2-5	TRBV2	TRBD2	CASSARLAAPQETQYF	TGTGCCAGCAGTGCCCGACTAGCGGCTCCTCAAGAGACCCAGTACTTC
many	TRBJ1-4	TRBV12-3/TRBV12-4	NA	CASSFGRITTNEKLFF	TGTGCCAGCAGTTTCGGACGTATTACAACTAATGAAAAACTGTTTTTT
NA	TRBJ2-2	TRBV19	NA	CASSIEDTNTGELFF	TGTGCCAGTAGTATTGAGGATACGAACACCGGGGAGCTGTTTTTT
many	TRBJ1-2	TRBV2	TRBD1	CASSDYGTDLNYGYTF	TGTGCCAGCAGTGATTACGGGACAGACCTAAACTATGGCTACACCTTC
many	TRBJ2-1	TRBV28	NA	CASTSWDRSYNEQFF	TGTGCCAGCACCTCATGGGACCGGTCCTACAATGAGCAGTTCTTC
many	TRBJ2-7	TRBV2	TRBD1	CASSERTGFYEQYF	TGTGCCAGCAGTGAAAGGACAGGGTTCTACGAGCAGTACTTC